Listed here are 3 T cell receptor beta chains from one sample, sequenced in a study of OX40 agonist ivuxolimab in advanced cancers. Sequencing used immunoSEQ multiplex PCR; TCRdb keeps in-frame clones, though not all of them. The table lists under 85,000 clones, approximately 85% of them singletons. The sequences come from CD4+ or CD8+ T cells sorted from blood, collected in a trial of the OX40 agonist ivuxolimab. The receptor set was obtained from an adult with an advanced solid tumor such as melanoma, head and neck, liver or kidney cancer.

CDR3 region: CASSFGGTYEQYF. In nucleotides, the CDR3 is TGTGCCAGCAGCTTTGGTGGGACCTACGAGCAGTACTTC. The chain carries TRBV7-9 and TRBJ2-7; D gene uncertain. Trimming shortened V by 3 bases and J by 2 bases, and 8 bases separated the two germline ends. CDR1 and CDR2 (germline): SEHNR, FQNEAQ (reference sequence). The CDR3 is 13 residues long.

The CDR3, as DNA: TGTGCCTGGAGGATATACACCGGGGAGCTGTTTTTT. This encodes CAWRIYTGELFF. The chain joins TRBV30 to TRBJ2-2; D remains unclear. CDR3 size: 12 residues. V dropped 3 bases and J dropped 3 bases, with 5 bases sitting between them. Germline-derived CDR1 and CDR2 are GTSNPN and SVGIG (reference sequence).

This chain connects TRBV5-8 to TRBJ2-5; either TRBD1 or TRBD2 may supply D (5 bases each). With 6 bases removed from V and 2 bases from J, the gap between germline ends came to 17 bases. Germline values: CDR1 SGHTS, CDR2 YDEGEE. The CDR3 is 15 residues long. The CDR3 DNA sequence: TGTGCCAGCACCCTGGGACGGGCCGGGCAAGAGACCCAGTACTTC. It encodes CASTLGRAGQETQYF.